These 7 T cell receptor beta chains were all obtained from the same sample, sequenced in a study of OX40 agonist ivuxolimab in advanced cancers. Library construction relied on the immunoSEQ multiplex PCR assay. Here the immuneACCESS table is served through TCRdb, limited to in-frame sequences with V and J called. Missing clones are a known gap in these copies; in checked studies unresolved V genes cover under half, and the rest lacks a known reason. Here the sample has 75,000 to 95,000 clones; about 85% occur a single time. Approximately 3.1% of the sample goes to the ten largest clones. Sequencing used CD4+ or CD8+ T cells sorted from blood, obtained in a trial of the OX40 agonist ivuxolimab. Receptors were obtained from an adult with an advanced solid tumor such as melanoma, head and neck, liver or kidney cancer.

The rearrangement uses TRBV4-3 and TRBJ2-7, with 7 bases that match TRBD2. Unmatched junction bases numbered 9, after V lost 3 bases and J lost 7 bases. The germline V gene has CDR1 LGHNA and CDR2 YSLEER. The CDR3 has 14 residues. The CDR3 bases are TGCGCCAGCAGCCAGGGAGGGCCACTCGGGGAGCAGTACTTC. It yields the protein CASSQGGPLGEQYF.

V and J are TRBV11-2 and TRBJ1-5; 7 nucleotides align to TRBD1. This CDR3 has 14 residues. The V and J ends lost 5 bases and 6 bases, in that order; junction bases with no gene match: 7. Germline V gene sequence: CDR1 SGHAT, CDR2 FQNNGV. The CDR3 is CASSLIGGSQPQHF. In nucleotides, the CDR3 is TGTGCCAGCAGCCTGATAGGGGGCAGTCAGCCCCAGCATTTT.

This sequence joins TRBV11-3 and TRBJ2-2; D gene uncertain. Germline CDR1 is SGHNT and CDR2 is YENEEA. The CDR3 has 13 amino acids. V lost 2 bases to trimming and J lost 6 bases, with 7 bases between them. CDR3 in DNA: TGTGCCAGCAGCTTACGGACCGCCGGGGAGCTGTTTTTT. Translation: CASSLRTAGELFF.

The V and J genes are TRBV6-5 and TRBJ1-2; D is uncertain. CDR3 length: 14 residues. Deletions cut 5 bases from V and 1 base from J, with 11 bases between. Germline CDR1 MNHEY, CDR2 SVGAGI. CDR3 sequence: CASSKQLINYGYTF. CDR3 DNA sequence: TGTGCCAGCAGTAAACAGCTGATTAACTATGGCTACACCTTC.

The rearrangement links TRBV4-2 to TRBJ2-7; 11 bases are a match to TRBD2. V was clipped by 4 bases and J by 1 base; unmatched bases: 3. CDR1 and CDR2 (germline): LGHNA, YNFKEQ. The CDR3 has 15 amino acids. CDR3 nucleotides: TGTGCCAGCAGCCCGACTAGCGGGATTTCCTACGAGCAGTACTTC. Protein product: CASSPTSGISYEQYF.

V and J are TRBV11-3 and TRBJ1-4; a possible D gene is TRBD1 (6 bases). This CDR3 has 18 residues. Germline V gene lookup returns CDR1 SGHNT and CDR2 YENEEA. Trimming shortened V by 1 base and J by 2 bases, and 17 bases separated the two germline ends. The CDR3 DNA reads as TGTGCCAGCAGCTTAGGGTCCCAGGGGAGTGCGACTAATGAAAAACTGTTTTTT. Protein sequence: CASSLGSQGSATNEKLFF.

The CDR3 DNA sequence: TGTGCCAGTTCGGCTTCCGGGGCCAACGTCCTGACTTTC. Amino acids: CASSASGANVLTF. The genes are TRBV19 and TRBJ2-6; D is undetermined. The germline V and J ends were trimmed by 8 bases and 4 bases, with 9 bases remaining between them. Germline lookup yields CDR1 LNHDA and CDR2 SQIVND (reference sequence). The CDR3 totals 13 residues.